Listed here are 32 T cell receptor beta chains from one sample, sequenced in a study of regulatory T cells in long-lasting Graves disease. The time point here: newly diagnosed GD, antithyroid drugs for less than 3 months. RNA isolated from PBMCs was used to make the TCR library. Construction of the TCR beta libraries employed iRepertoire HTBI primers in conjunction with Arm-PCR of CDR3 regions. TCRdb called the multiplex PCR reads again in MiXCR, with one record for every CDR3 protein. The sample shows some 250,000 distinct CDR3 sequences, approximately 16% of them seen only once. The input for sequencing was peripheral blood mononuclear cells (PBMCs), taken at new diagnosis, from a patient treated with antithyroid drugs. Source of these receptors: a female donor with Graves disease.

This clonotype has a count of ten or more. J is TRBJ2-5 and V is TRBV11-2, with D unresolved. The CDR3 length is 15 residues. V shed 0 bases and J shed 5 bases, with 13 bases lying between them. Germline CDR1 and CDR2: SGHAT and FQNNGV. The CDR3 region is CASSLDRVGWETQYF. The CDR3 DNA follows: TGTGCCAGCAGCTTAGATCGGGTGGGCTGGGAGACCCAGTACTTC.

This sequence joins TRBV20-1 and TRBJ2-3; D is undetermined. The CDR3 consists of 11 residues. Germline lookup yields CDR1 DFQATT and CDR2 SNEGSKA (reference sequence). V shed 5 bases and J shed 1 base, with 4 bases lying between them. The CDR3 sequence: CSAAGTDTQYF. The CDR3 nucleotides read TGCAGTGCTGCCGGCACAGATACGCAGTATTTT.

This clonotype was seen ten or more times. This sequence joins TRBV15 and TRBJ2-3, with 9 bases lining up with TRBD2. The CDR3 extends over 16 amino acids. V trimming: 4 bases; J trimming: 2 bases; junction bases outside the gene matches: 7. Germline V CDR1 and CDR2: LNHNV, YYDKDF (reference sequence). The CDR3: CATSTTLAGYTDTQYF. As DNA, the CDR3 is TGTGCCACCAGCACGACCCTAGCGGGATACACAGATACGCAGTATTTT.

Many counts were recorded for this clonotype. The J gene is TRBJ1-6, the V gene TRBV30; D remains unclear. From germline, CDR1 is GTSNPN and CDR2 SVGIG (reference sequence). The CDR3 extends over 14 amino acids. Trimming took off 4 bases at V and 8 bases at J, with 15 bases between the two ends. The CDR3 here is CAWKGMGFDSPLHF. CDR3 nucleotides: TGTGCCTGGAAAGGGATGGGGTTCGATTCACCCCTCCACTTT.

This clonotype was detected many times. The chain employs TRBV24-1 and TRBJ1-2, with D tentatively TRBD1 (6 bases). The CDR3 is 14 residues long. Germline assignment: CDR1 KGHDR and CDR2 SFDVKD. The V end lost 4 bases, the J end lost 1 base, and 9 bases lay between the germline ends. The CDR3: CATSETGHNYGYTF. In DNA form, the CDR3 reads TGTGCCACCAGTGAGACAGGACATAACTATGGCTACACCTTC.

As regards this clonotype: Since a much larger clone is just one base distant, this may be a read error. The chain is built from TRBV7-2 and TRBJ2-7; 12 bases align to TRBD1. Germline assignment: CDR1 SGHTA and CDR2 FQGNSA. The CDR3 spans 15 residues. With V trimmed by 3 bases and J by 13 bases, 13 bases remained unmatched. The CDR3 sequence: CASSFRDRGLETHYF. DNA for the CDR3: TGTGCCAGCAGCTTCCGGGACAGGGGGCTGGAGACCCACTACTTC.

This clonotype turned up a few times. This chain links TRBV7-9 with TRBJ1-1, with D unclear. Per germline, CDR1 SEHNR and CDR2 FQNEAQ (reference sequence). V shed 3 bases and J shed 1 base, with 9 bases lying between them. There are 14 residues in the CDR3. This CDR3 is CASSFEDANTEAFF. The CDR3 DNA sequence: TGTGCCAGCAGCTTTGAGGACGCGAACACTGAAGCTTTCTTT. The full variable domain, completed using reference TRBV7-9 and TRBJ1-1, is DTGVSQNPRHKITKRGQNVTFRCDPISEHNRLYWYRQTLGQGPEFLTYFQNEAQLEKSRLLSDRFSAERPKGSFSTLEIQRTEQGDSAMYLCASSFEDANTEAFFGQGTRLTVV.

The table lists this clonotype with many counts. The chain combines TRBV2 with TRBJ2-1; 11 bases line up with TRBD2. The CDR3 has 15 amino acids. CDR1 and CDR2 from the germline V gene are SNHLY and FYNNEI. V was pared by 6 bases and J by 2 bases, with 3 bases of the junction left unmatched. The CDR3 spells CASSPTSGTYNEQFF. In nucleotides, the CDR3 is TGTGCCAGCAGCCCGACTAGCGGGACCTACAATGAGCAGTTCTTC.

At least ten counts were recorded for this clonotype. The chain joins TRBV7-8 to TRBJ1-1; D remains ambiguous. Per germline, CDR1 SGHVS and CDR2 FQNEAQ. V lost 0 bases and J lost 2, with 7 bases in between. The CDR3 runs 14 residues. The CDR3 coding sequence is TGTGCCAGCAGCTTAGCGAGGCTCAACACTGAAGCTTTCTTT. As protein: CASSLARLNTEAFF. Full variable domain (remainder filled in from reference TRBV7-8 and TRBJ1-1): GAGVSQSPRYKVAKRGQDVALRCDPISGHVSLFWYQQALGQGPEFLTYFQNEAQLDKSGLPSDRFFAERPEGSVSTLKIQRTQQEDSAVYLCASSLARLNTEAFFGQGTRLTVV.

This clonotype occurred a few times. The CDR3, as DNA: TGTGCCAGCAGCGCACAGGGTTACGAGCAGTACTTC. Amino acids: CASSAQGYEQYF. The V call is TRBV9, the J call TRBJ2-7, with TRBD1 as a possible D gene (6 bases). This CDR3 region has 12 residues. Germline values: CDR1 SGDLS, CDR2 YYNGEE. V lost 3 bases, J lost 4 bases, and 8 bases lay in between.

For this clonotype: At one boundary the junction diverges from the germline segment, which might be a read error. The chain recombines TRBV7-9 with TRBJ2-3, with D perhaps TRBD1 (6 bases). Germline CDR1 and CDR2: SEHNR and FQNEAQ (reference sequence). The CDR3 is made up of 14 amino acids. In nucleotides, the CDR3 is TGTGCCAACAGCTTAGTCGGGGACACAGGTACGCAGTATTTT. It specifies CANSLVGDTGTQYF.

This sequence joins TRBV18 and TRBJ1-1; perhaps TRBD1 as D (5 bases). Between the trimmed V and J ends, which lost 5 bases and 4 bases, there was a span of 11 bases. The V gene's germline CDR1 is KGHSH and CDR2 LQKENI. This CDR3 region has 13 residues. CDR3 DNA: TGTGCCAGCTCAGCCAGGGATCTCACTGAAGCTTTCTTT. Its protein is CASSARDLTEAFF.

This clonotype was detected ten times or more. V usage is TRBV28 and J usage is TRBJ1-1; D is unresolved. The V and J ends lost 8 bases and 3 bases respectively, with 16 bases between them. CDR3 length equals 14 residues. Germline V gene data show CDR1 as MDHEN and CDR2 as SYDVKM. The CDR3 nucleotides read TGTGCCAGCGTTTCTAGGGAAGGCGACACTGAAGCTTTCTTT. It specifies CASVSREGDTEAFF.

This clonotype was seen ten or more times. This rearrangement joins TRBV14 to TRBJ2-6, with D unclear. V lost 0 bases to trimming and J lost 1 base, with 4 bases between them. The CDR3 is made up of 15 amino acids. Germline V gene sequence: CDR1 SGHDN, CDR2 FVKESK. The CDR3 nucleotides are TGTGCCAGCAGCCAAGACCCTTCTGGGGCCAACGTCCTGACTTTC. It codes for CASSQDPSGANVLTF. The variable domain in full, with the rest retrieved from reference TRBV14 and TRBJ2-6, is EAGVTQFPSHSVIEKGQTVTLRCDPISGHDNLYWYRRVMGKEIKFLLHFVKESKQDESGMPNNRFLAERTGGTYSTLKVQPAELEDSGVYFCASSQDPSGANVLTFGAGSRLTVL.

This clonotype was counted at least ten times. The rearrangement links TRBV28 to TRBJ1-3; the match to TRBD1 covers 10 bases. CDR3 length equals 18 residues. Germline V CDR1 and CDR2: MDHEN, SYDVKM. Trimming took 4 bases from V and 0 from J; bases not matched to a gene: 9. The CDR3 spells CASSSPSGTGDSGNTIYF. CDR3 sequence (DNA): TGTGCCAGCAGTTCCCCTTCCGGGACAGGGGACTCTGGAAACACCATATATTTT.

V gene TRBV9 combines with J gene TRBJ2-7; 16 nucleotides agree with TRBD2. Germline assignment: CDR1 SGDLS and CDR2 YYNGEE. V lost 3 bases, J lost 4 bases, and 10 bases stayed unmatched. The CDR3 is 18 amino acids. CDR3 DNA: TGTGCCAGCAGCGCGGCCGGGACTAGCGGGAGGGCCGGGTACGAGCAGTACTTC. It translates to CASSAAGTSGRAGYEQYF. Full variable domain (rest looked up from reference TRBV9 and TRBJ2-7): DSGVTQTPKHLITATGQRVTLRCSPRSGDLSVYWYQQSLDQGLQFLIQYYNGEERAKGNILERFSAQQFPDLHSELNLSSLELGDSALYFCASSAAGTSGRAGYEQYFGPGTRLTVT.

In its sample, this clonotype was seen many times. This chain connects TRBV28 to TRBJ2-7; TRBD1 matches 8 bases. Trimming at V came to 8 bases and at J to 2 bases, leaving 2 bases not matched to a gene. CDR1 is MDHEN and CDR2 is SYDVKM in the germline V gene. The CDR3 length is 12 residues. This CDR3 is CASRQGPYEQYF. CDR3 coding DNA: TGTGCCAGCCGACAGGGGCCCTACGAGCAGTACTTC.

This clonotype occurred many times. The chain combines TRBV20-1 with TRBJ1-2, with no clear D. The CDR3 is 14 amino acids. CDR1 and CDR2 (germline): DFQATT, SNEGSKA (reference sequence). The V gene lost 1 base and the J gene lost 0 bases, with 9 bases spanning the gap. In nucleotides, the CDR3 is TGCAGTGCTAGAGGTAGTTTAGCTAACTATGGCTACACCTTC. Translating it yields CSARGSLANYGYTF.

V is TRBV4-1 and J is TRBJ1-3; D gene uncertain. The V end lost 0 bases, the J end lost 10 bases, and 10 bases lay between the germline ends. The CDR3 contains 13 residues. Germline V lookup: CDR1 MGHRA, CDR2 YSYEKL. Here the CDR3 DNA reads TGCGCCAGCAGCCAAGAAGAGCGAGGAACCATATATTTT. This sequence encodes CASSQEERGTIYF.

This clonotype turned up a few times. This sequence joins TRBV3-1 and TRBJ2-5, with D tentatively TRBD2 (6 bases). Trimming shortened V by 5 bases and J by 0 bases, and 13 bases separated the two germline ends. This CDR3 comprises 15 residues. Germline-derived CDR1 and CDR2 are LGHDT and YNNKEL (reference sequence). DNA of the CDR3: TGTGCCAGCAGCGAAGCGGGCAGTTACCAAGAGACCCAGTACTTC. This gives the protein CASSEAGSYQETQYF.

In this sample, this clonotype turned up many times. This chain joins TRBV7-9 and TRBJ1-1, with no clear D. The CDR3 is made up of 13 amino acids. CDR1 and CDR2 from the germline V gene are SEHNR and FQNEAQ (reference sequence). Trimming pared 6 bases from V and 1 base from J, leaving 9 bases between. The CDR3 DNA follows: TGTGCCAGCAGTTTATATACGAACACTGAAGCTTTCTTT. Protein product: CASSLYTNTEAFF.

This clonotype was seen once. With only one base between it and a far larger clone, this is likely a read error. The V call is TRBV11-1, the J call TRBJ2-1; 13 bases are shared with TRBD2. Germline V CDR1 and CDR2: SGHAT, FQDESV (reference sequence). The CDR3 runs to 15 residues. Trimming took 5 bases from V and 2 from J; bases not matched to a gene: 0. The CDR3 sequence is CASSGTSGAYNEQFF. Here the CDR3 DNA reads TGTGCCAGCAGCGGGACTAGCGGGGCCTACAATGAGCAGTTCTTC.

This clonotype has only a few counts. The J gene is TRBJ1-4, the V gene TRBV20-1; 7 bases are a match to TRBD1. Losses at the gene ends were 3 bases for V and 8 bases for J; bases not matched to a gene: 0. The germline V gene encodes CDR1 DFQATT and CDR2 SNEGSKA (reference sequence). This CDR3 spans 11 amino acids. As DNA, the CDR3 is TGCAGTGCTAGGGACAGGGAAAAACTGTTTTTT. Protein product: CSARDREKLFF.

This clonotype was detected many times. V usage is TRBV6-5 and J usage is TRBJ1-2; D gene unclear. V lost 2 bases and J 5 bases, leaving 9 bases between the germline ends. Looked up from germline, CDR1 is MNHEY and CDR2 is SVGAGI. The CDR3 runs to 13 residues. The DNA for the CDR3 is TGTGCCAGCAGTTACGGGGTAGATTATGGCTACACCTTC. This translates into CASSYGVDYGYTF.

This clonotype was seen ten or more times. The chain is built from TRBV6-5 and TRBJ2-1; D not certain. The germline gives CDR1 MNHEY, CDR2 SVGAGI. With 0 bases removed from V and 9 bases from J, the gap between germline ends came to 12 bases. The CDR3 length is 14 residues. In DNA, the CDR3 is TGTGCCAGCAGTTACTCGAACGGTTTTGGTGAGCAGTTCTTC. Translation gives CASSYSNGFGEQFF.

This clonotype was detected many times. The chain employs TRBV24-1 and TRBJ2-5; 11 positions agree with TRBD2. Germline V gives CDR1 KGHDR, CDR2 SFDVKD. The CDR3 spans 17 residues. V gave up 1 base and J gave up 2 bases; unmatched junction bases: 5. The CDR3 loop reads CATSDFRLAGGQETQYF. CDR3 DNA: TGTGCCACCAGTGATTTCCGGCTAGCGGGAGGACAAGAGACCCAGTACTTC.

This clonotype was detected many times. This chain links TRBV12-3 or TRBV12-4 with TRBJ1-2; no definite D call. The CDR3 runs to 12 residues. Trimming removed 6 bases from V and 2 bases from J, with 7 bases in between. Here the CDR3 reads CASSPENYGYTF. The CDR3 DNA sequence: TGTGCCAGCAGCCCTGAAAACTATGGCTACACCTTC.

This clonotype was observed at least ten times. This chain uses TRBV19 with TRBJ2-7; maybe TRBD2 (6 bases). Trimming cost V 6 bases and J 2 bases, with 11 bases left between them. Germline V gene sequence: CDR1 LNHDA, CDR2 SQIVND (reference sequence). CDR3 length: 13 residues. CDR3 in DNA: TGTGCCAGTAGACGTGGCGGGACCTACGAGCAGTACTTC. Translating it yields CASRRGGTYEQYF.

This clonotype was seen more than once but under ten times. Being one base from a much bigger clone, this may be a read error. CDR3 amino acids: CASSLEGPGANVMTF. As DNA, the CDR3 is TGTGCCAGCAGTTTAGAGGGGCCTGGGGCCAACGTCATGACTTTC. The genes are TRBV28 and TRBJ2-6; D possibly matches TRBD1 or TRBD2 (5 bases each). Looked up from germline, CDR1 is MDHEN and CDR2 is SYDVKM. CDR3 length: 15 residues. The full variable domain, rest sourced from reference TRBV28 and TRBJ2-6, is DVKVTQSSRYLVKRTGEKVFLECVQDMDHENMFWYRQDPGLGLRLIYFSYDVKMKEKGDIPEGYSVSREKKERFSLILESASTNQTSMYLCASSLEGPGANVMTFGAGSRLTVL.

About this clonotype: A read error may explain this, as a much larger clone is one base away. This chain links TRBV11-2 with TRBJ2-2; 8 bases are shared with TRBD2. The germline CDR1 and CDR2 sequences are SGHAT and FQNNGV. The CDR3 loop spans 15 amino acids. CDR3 in amino acids: CASNSGGQYTGEPFF. CDR3 in DNA: TGTGCCAGCAACTCGGGGGGGCAATACACCGGGGAGCCGTTTTTT.

This clonotype was seen repeatedly, ten times or more. The rearrangement links TRBV28 to TRBJ1-5; D call uncertain. V lost 2 bases, J lost 11 bases, and 13 bases lay in between. The CDR3 has 13 amino acids. Germline CDR1 is MDHEN and CDR2 is SYDVKM. The CDR3 reads CASSLKVELAQHF. The DNA for the CDR3 is TGTGCCAGCAGTTTAAAGGTAGAACTTGCCCAGCATTTT.

Ten or more counts support this clonotype. The V and J genes are TRBV27 and TRBJ1-6; possible D gene TRBD1, 6 bases. The V end lost 1 base, the J end lost 7 bases, and 11 bases lay between the germline ends. CDR1 is MNHEY and CDR2 is SMNVEV in the germline V gene (reference sequence). This CDR3 region has 15 residues. CDR3 sequence: CASSLYTGWNSPLHF. CDR3 coding DNA: TGTGCCAGCAGTTTATACACAGGGTGGAATTCACCCCTCCACTTT.